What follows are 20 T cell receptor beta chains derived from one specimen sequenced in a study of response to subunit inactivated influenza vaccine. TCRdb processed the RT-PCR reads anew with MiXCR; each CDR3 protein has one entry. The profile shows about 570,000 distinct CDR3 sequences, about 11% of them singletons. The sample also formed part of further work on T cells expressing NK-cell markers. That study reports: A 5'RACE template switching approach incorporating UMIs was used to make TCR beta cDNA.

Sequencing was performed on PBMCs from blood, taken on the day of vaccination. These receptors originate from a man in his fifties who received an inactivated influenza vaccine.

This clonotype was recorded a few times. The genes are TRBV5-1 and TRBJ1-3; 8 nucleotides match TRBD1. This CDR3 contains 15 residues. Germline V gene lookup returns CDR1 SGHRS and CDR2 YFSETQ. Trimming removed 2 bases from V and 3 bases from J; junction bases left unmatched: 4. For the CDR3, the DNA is TGCGCCAGCAGCTTACAGGGGGGGGATGGAAACACCATATATTTT. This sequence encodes CASSLQGGDGNTIYF.

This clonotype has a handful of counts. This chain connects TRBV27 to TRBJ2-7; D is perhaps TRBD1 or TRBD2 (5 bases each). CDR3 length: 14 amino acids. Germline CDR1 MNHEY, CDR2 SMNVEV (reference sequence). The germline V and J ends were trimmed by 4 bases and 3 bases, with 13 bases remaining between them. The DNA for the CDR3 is TGTGCCAGCAGTTCGCTGGGACGGAACTACGAGCAGTACTTC. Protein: CASSSLGRNYEQYF.

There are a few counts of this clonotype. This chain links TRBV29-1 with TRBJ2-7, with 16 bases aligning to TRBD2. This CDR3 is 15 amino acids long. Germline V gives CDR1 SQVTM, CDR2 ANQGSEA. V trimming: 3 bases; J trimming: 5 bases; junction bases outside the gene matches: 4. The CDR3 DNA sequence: TGCAGCGTTGAGGGACTAGCGGGAGGGCAACACGAGCAGTACTTC. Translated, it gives CSVEGLAGGQHEQYF.

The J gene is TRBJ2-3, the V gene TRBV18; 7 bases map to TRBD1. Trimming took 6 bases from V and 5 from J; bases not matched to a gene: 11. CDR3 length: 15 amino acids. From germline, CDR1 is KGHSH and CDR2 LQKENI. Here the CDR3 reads CASSTPGQEQDTQYF. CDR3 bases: TGTGCCAGCTCGACGCCTGGACAGGAACAAGATACGCAGTATTTT.

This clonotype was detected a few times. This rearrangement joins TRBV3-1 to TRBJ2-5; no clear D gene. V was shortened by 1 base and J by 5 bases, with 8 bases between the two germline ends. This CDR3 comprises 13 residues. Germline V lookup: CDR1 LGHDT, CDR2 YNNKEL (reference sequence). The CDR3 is CASSQGLLETQYF. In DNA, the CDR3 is TGTGCCAGCAGCCAAGGACTCCTGGAGACCCAGTACTTC.

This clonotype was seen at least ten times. CDR3 region: CSARDPGNYNEQFF. CDR3 nucleotide sequence: TGCAGTGCTAGAGATCCGGGCAACTACAATGAGCAGTTCTTC. V gene TRBV20-1 combines with J gene TRBJ2-1; D is ambiguous. Trimming left V 0 bases short and J 3 bases short, with 9 bases between. Germline V gives CDR1 DFQATT, CDR2 SNEGSKA (reference sequence). The CDR3 sequence is 14 residues long.

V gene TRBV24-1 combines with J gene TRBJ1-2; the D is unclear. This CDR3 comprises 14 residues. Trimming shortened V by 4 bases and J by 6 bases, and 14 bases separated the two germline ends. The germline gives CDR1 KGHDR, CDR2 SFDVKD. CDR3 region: CATSEGGLSDGYTF. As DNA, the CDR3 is TGTGCCACCAGTGAAGGAGGCCTGAGCGATGGCTACACCTTC.

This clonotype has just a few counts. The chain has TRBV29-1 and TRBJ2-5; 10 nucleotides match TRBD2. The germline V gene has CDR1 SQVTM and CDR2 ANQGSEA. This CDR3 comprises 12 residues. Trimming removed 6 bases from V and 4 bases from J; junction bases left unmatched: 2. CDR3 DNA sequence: TGCAGCGTCACTAGCGGGACAGAGACCCAGTACTTC. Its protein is CSVTSGTETQYF.

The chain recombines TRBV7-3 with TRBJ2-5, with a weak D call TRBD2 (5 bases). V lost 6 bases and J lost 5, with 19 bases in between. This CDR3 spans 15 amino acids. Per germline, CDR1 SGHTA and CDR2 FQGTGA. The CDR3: CASSIASGEIETQYF. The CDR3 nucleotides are TGTGCCAGCAGTATCGCCTCCGGGGAGATTGAGACCCAGTACTTC.

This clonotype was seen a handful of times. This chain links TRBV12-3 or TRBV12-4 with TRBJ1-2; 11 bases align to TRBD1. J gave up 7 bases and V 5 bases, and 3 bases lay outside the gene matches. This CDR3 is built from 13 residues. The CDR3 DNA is TGTGCCAGCAGTCCGGGGACAGGGGGTGGCTACACCTTC. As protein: CASSPGTGGGYTF.

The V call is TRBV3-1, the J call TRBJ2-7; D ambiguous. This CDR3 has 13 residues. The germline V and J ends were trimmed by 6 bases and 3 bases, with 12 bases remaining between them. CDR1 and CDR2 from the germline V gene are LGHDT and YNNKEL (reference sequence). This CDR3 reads CASSPRPDYEQYF. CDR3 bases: TGTGCCAGCAGTCCCCGACCCGACTACGAGCAGTACTTC.

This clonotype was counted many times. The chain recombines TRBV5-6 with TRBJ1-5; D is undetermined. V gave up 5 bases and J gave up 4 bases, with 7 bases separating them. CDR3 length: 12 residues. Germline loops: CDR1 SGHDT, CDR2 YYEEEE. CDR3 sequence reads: CASSLLNQPQHF. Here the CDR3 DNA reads TGTGCCAGCAGTTTGCTTAATCAGCCCCAGCATTTT.

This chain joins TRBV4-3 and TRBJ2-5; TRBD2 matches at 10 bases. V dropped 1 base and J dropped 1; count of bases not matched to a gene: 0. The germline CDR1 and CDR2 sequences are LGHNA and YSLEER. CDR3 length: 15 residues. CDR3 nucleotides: TGCGCCAGCAGCCAAGGACTAGCGGGCCAAGAGACCCAGTACTTC. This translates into CASSQGLAGQETQYF.

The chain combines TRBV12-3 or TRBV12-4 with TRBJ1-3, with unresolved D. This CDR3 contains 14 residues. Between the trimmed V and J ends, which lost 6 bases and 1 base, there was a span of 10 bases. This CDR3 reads CASRITGSGNTIYF. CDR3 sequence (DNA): TGTGCCAGCAGAATCACGGGGTCTGGAAACACCATATATTTT.

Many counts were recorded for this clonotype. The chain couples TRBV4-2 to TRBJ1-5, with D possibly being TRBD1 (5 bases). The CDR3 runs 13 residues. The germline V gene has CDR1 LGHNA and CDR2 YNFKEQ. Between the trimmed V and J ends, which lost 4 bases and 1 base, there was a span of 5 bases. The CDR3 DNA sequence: TGTGCCAGCAGCCGGGACAGCAATCAGCCCCAGCATTTT. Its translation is CASSRDSNQPQHF.

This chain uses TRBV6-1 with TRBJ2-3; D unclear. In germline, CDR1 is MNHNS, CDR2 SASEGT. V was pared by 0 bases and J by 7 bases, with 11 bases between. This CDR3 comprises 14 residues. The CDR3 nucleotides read TGTGCCAGCAGTGAAGCGCGGCCAACATATACGCAGTATTTT. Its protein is CASSEARPTYTQYF.

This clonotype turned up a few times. CDR3 nucleotides: TGTGCCAGCAGCCAAGATCCGGGCAGGTTTAATGAAAAACTGTTTTTT. It encodes CASSQDPGRFNEKLFF. The chain uses TRBV4-2 and TRBJ1-4; D is uncertain. Germline CDR1 reads LGHNA; CDR2 reads YNFKEQ. This CDR3 is built from 16 residues. V lost 0 bases and J 4 bases, leaving 12 bases between the germline ends.

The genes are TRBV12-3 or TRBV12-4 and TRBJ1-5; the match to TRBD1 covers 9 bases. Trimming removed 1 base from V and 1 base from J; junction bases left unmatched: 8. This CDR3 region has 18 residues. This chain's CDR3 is CASSLGDRVAGSNQPQHF. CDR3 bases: TGTGCCAGCAGTTTAGGGGACAGGGTCGCAGGGAGCAATCAGCCCCAGCATTTT.

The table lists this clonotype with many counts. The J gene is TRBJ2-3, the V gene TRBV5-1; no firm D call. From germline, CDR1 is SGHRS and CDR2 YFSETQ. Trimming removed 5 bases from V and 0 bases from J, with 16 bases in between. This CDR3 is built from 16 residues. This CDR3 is CASRQSAVMSTDTQYF. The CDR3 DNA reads TGCGCCAGCAGACAATCAGCTGTGATGAGCACAGATACGCAGTATTTT.

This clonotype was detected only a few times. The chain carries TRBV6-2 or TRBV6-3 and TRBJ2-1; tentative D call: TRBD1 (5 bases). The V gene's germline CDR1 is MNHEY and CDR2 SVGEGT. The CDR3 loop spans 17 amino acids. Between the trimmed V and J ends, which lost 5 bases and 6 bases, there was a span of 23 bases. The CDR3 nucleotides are TGTGCCAGCAGTACTTCCCTAAGGGGTTTCGTGGGCAATGAGCAGTTCTTC. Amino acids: CASSTSLRGFVGNEQFF.